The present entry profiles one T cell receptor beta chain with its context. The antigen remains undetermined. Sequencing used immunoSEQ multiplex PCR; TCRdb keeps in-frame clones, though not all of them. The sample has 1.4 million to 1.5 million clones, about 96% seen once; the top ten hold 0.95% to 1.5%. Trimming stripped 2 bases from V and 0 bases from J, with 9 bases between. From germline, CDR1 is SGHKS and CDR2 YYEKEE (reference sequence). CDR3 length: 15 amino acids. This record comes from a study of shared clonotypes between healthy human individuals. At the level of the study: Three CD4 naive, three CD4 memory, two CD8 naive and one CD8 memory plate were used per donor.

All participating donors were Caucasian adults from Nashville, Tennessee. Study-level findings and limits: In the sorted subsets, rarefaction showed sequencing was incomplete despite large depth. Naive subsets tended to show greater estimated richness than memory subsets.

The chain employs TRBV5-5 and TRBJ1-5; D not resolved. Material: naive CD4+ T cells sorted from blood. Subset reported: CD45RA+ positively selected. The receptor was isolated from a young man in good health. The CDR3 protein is CASSFEDGSNQPQHF. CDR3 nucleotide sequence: TGTGCCAGCAGCTTCGAGGACGGTAGCAATCAGCCCCAGCATTTT.